The 25 T cell receptor beta chains listed next were all sequenced from one sample in a study of T cell responses to AZD1222 COVID-19 vaccine. Only in-frame clones appear in the TCRdb table, and some are missing; sequencing was by immunoSEQ multiplex PCR. The table records roughly 95,000 clones, around nine tenths of them present only once. The sample in question was peripheral blood, obtained 28 days after the second AZD1222 dose. The receptors come from an adult who received the AZD1222 COVID-19 vaccine.

The chain carries TRBV7-9 and TRBJ1-2; 7 bases align to TRBD1. The junction had 3 bases not matched to a gene; V was cut back by 0 bases and J by 8 bases. The CDR3 loop spans 13 amino acids. The germline V gene has CDR1 SEHNR and CDR2 FQNEAQ (reference sequence). The CDR3 is CASSLAGGAGYTF. CDR3 coding DNA: TGTGCCAGCAGCTTAGCAGGGGGCGCGGGCTACACCTTC.

The chain joins TRBV6-5 to TRBJ1-2; 9 nucleotides line up with TRBD1. Germline trimming cut 6 bases from V and 7 bases from J; bases unmatched to any gene: 9. The CDR3 loop spans 14 amino acids. Germline V gene data show CDR1 as MNHEY and CDR2 as SVGAGI. The CDR3 DNA follows: TGTGCCAGCAGGCCCCCGGGACAGGGACTTGGCTACACCTTC. Translated: CASRPPGQGLGYTF.

The J gene is TRBJ1-1, the V gene TRBV2, with TRBD1 matching 10 bases. Germline trimming cut 6 bases from V and 10 bases from J; bases unmatched to any gene: 11. CDR1 SNHLY and CDR2 FYNNEI come from the germline V gene. CDR3 size: 14 residues. The CDR3 bases are TGTGCCAGCAGGGCTGACAGGGGGCTTTCGGGAGCTTTCTTT. Protein product: CASRADRGLSGAFF.

V usage is TRBV10-3 and J usage is TRBJ2-7; 11 bases are a match to TRBD1. Germline loops: CDR1 ENHRY, CDR2 SYGVKD. This CDR3 is built from 14 residues. The J segment lost 0 bases and the V segment lost 11 bases, leaving 6 bases of the junction unmatched. The CDR3: CASRGQGDSYEQYF. Written as DNA, the CDR3 is TGTGCCTCACGGGGACAGGGGGACTCCTACGAGCAGTACTTC.

The V gene is TRBV11-2, the J gene TRBJ1-2; the D is unclear. Germline V gene lookup returns CDR1 SGHAT and CDR2 FQNNGV. Between the trimmed V and J ends, which lost 1 base and 0 bases, there was a span of 9 bases. The CDR3 is 15 amino acids. The CDR3 nucleotides read TGTGCCAGCAGCTTAGGCACGTTAGCTAACTATGGCTACACCTTC. Translated, it gives CASSLGTLANYGYTF.

This clone was observed a few times. The chain joins TRBV4-3 to TRBJ2-7; 9 nucleotides agree with TRBD1. There are 17 residues in the CDR3. CDR1 is LGHNA and CDR2 is YSLEER in the germline V gene. V dropped 2 bases and J dropped 4; count of bases not matched to a gene: 12. DNA of the CDR3: TGCGCCAGCAGCCAACAAGGGACCGGGACAGGGTTATACGAGCAGTACTTC. Translation: CASSQQGTGTGLYEQYF.

This chain connects TRBV29-1 to TRBJ1-1; D call uncertain. The CDR3 runs to 12 residues. V lost 8 bases, J lost 5 bases, and 15 bases lay in between. Germline V lookup: CDR1 SQVTM, CDR2 ANQGSEA. The CDR3 sequence: CSTREGLTEAFF. In DNA form, the CDR3 reads TGCAGCACTCGGGAGGGTTTAACTGAAGCTTTCTTT.

This chain joins TRBV2 and TRBJ1-5; 9 bases fit TRBD1. The CDR3 totals 13 residues. CDR1 is SNHLY, CDR2 FYNNEI, per germline. The J segment lost 7 bases and the V segment lost 6 bases, leaving 4 bases of the junction unmatched. CDR3 sequence: CASRGQGRQPQHF. CDR3 DNA: TGTGCCAGCAGGGGACAGGGTAGGCAGCCCCAGCATTTT.

The chain employs TRBV5-1 and TRBJ2-1; the D is unclear. Germline-derived CDR1 and CDR2 are SGHRS and YFSETQ. The CDR3 extends over 12 amino acids. Between the trimmed V and J ends, which lost 5 bases and 7 bases, there was a span of 10 bases. CDR3 nucleotides: TGCGCCAGCAGGATGAAAGCGAATGAGCAGTTCTTC. Encoded protein: CASRMKANEQFF.

The V gene is TRBV5-8, the J gene TRBJ2-7; tentative D call: TRBD2 (6 bases). V lost 2 bases to trimming and J lost 0 bases, with 9 bases between them. Germline CDR1 and CDR2: SGHTS and YDEGEE. CDR3 length: 14 amino acids. CDR3 nucleotides: TGTGCCAGCAGCTTCGGGGGAAACTCCTACGAGCAGTACTTC. This sequence encodes CASSFGGNSYEQYF.

The chain is built from TRBV9 and TRBJ1-2, with 9 bases aligning to TRBD1. CDR1 is SGDLS, CDR2 YYNGEE, per germline. V lost 4 bases to trimming and J lost 0 bases; unmatched junction nucleotides: 10. The CDR3 consists of 17 residues. CDR3 protein: CASSSRTGARANYGYTF. In nucleotides, the CDR3 is TGTGCCAGCAGCTCCCGGACAGGGGCCCGAGCTAACTATGGCTACACCTTC.

The V call is TRBV6-5, the J call TRBJ1-1; 7 nucleotides line up with TRBD1. Trimming took 2 bases from V and 3 from J; bases not matched to a gene: 6. This CDR3 contains 15 residues. Germline V gene sequence: CDR1 MNHEY, CDR2 SVGAGI. This CDR3 is CASSYTPDRYTEAFF. Here the CDR3 DNA reads TGTGCCAGCAGTTACACACCGGACAGGTACACTGAAGCTTTCTTT.

This clone was seen only a few times. DNA of the CDR3: TGTGCCAGCAGCCCCGGGACAGGGTTGGACCCAGGAAAACTGTTTTTT. Translated, it gives CASSPGTGLDPGKLFF. The chain is built from TRBV3-1 (or the pseudogene TRBV3-2) and TRBJ1-4, with 9 bases that match TRBD1. Per germline, CDR1 LGHDT and CDR2 YNNKEL (reference sequence). The CDR3 runs to 16 residues. With V trimmed by 4 bases and J by 10 bases, 13 bases remained unmatched.

The rearrangement uses TRBV15 and TRBJ1-2; D possibly corresponds to TRBD1 (6 bases). V lost 5 bases and J lost 3, with 10 bases in between. The length of the CDR3 is 13 residues. The germline V gene encodes CDR1 LNHNV and CDR2 YYDKDF (reference sequence). The DNA of the CDR3 is TGTGCCACCAGCGGCAGGGGTGACTATGGCTACACCTTC. It specifies CATSGRGDYGYTF.

The J gene is TRBJ2-7, the V gene TRBV4-2; 10 bases fit TRBD1. V shed 2 bases, J shed 4 bases, and the junction held 2 bases outside the gene matches. The CDR3 covers 14 residues. Germline values: CDR1 LGHNA, CDR2 YNFKEQ. The CDR3 reads CASSQTGQGYEQYF. CDR3 bases: TGTGCCAGCAGCCAAACGGGACAGGGGTACGAGCAGTACTTC.

The V and J genes are TRBV19 and TRBJ1-6; D is unresolved. This CDR3 contains 12 residues. V was pared by 5 bases and J by 10 bases, with 9 bases between. Germline lookup yields CDR1 LNHDA and CDR2 SQIVND (reference sequence). The chain's CDR3 is CASSLLESPLHF. The CDR3 DNA is TGTGCCAGTAGTCTCCTAGAGTCACCCCTCCACTTT.

The chain employs TRBV5-5 and TRBJ2-7; no clear D. CDR1 and CDR2 (germline): SGHKS, YYEKEE (reference sequence). The CDR3 is 11 residues long. The ends were cut back, 3 bases at V and 0 bases at J, with 1 base in the middle. CDR3 protein: CASSSSYEQYF. The CDR3 nucleotides read TGTGCCAGCAGCTCCTCCTACGAGCAGTACTTC.

The chain couples TRBV30 to TRBJ2-5, with 7 bases lining up with TRBD1. The CDR3 extends over 13 amino acids. CDR1 and CDR2 from the germline V gene are GTSNPN and SVGIG (reference sequence). The ends lost 5 bases at V and 1 base at J; junction bases unmatched: 4. The CDR3 coding sequence is TGTGCCTGGGGGACAGCAGTCCAAGAGACCCAGTACTTC. Translation gives CAWGTAVQETQYF.

The CDR3: CASSKGREYEQYF. The CDR3 DNA reads TGTGCCAGCAGCAAAGGGAGGGAGTACGAGCAGTACTTC. The chain employs TRBV9 and TRBJ2-7; 7 bases agree with TRBD2. Trimming at V came to 4 bases and at J to 4 bases, leaving 5 bases not matched to a gene. Looked up from germline, CDR1 is SGDLS and CDR2 is YYNGEE. The CDR3 loop spans 13 amino acids.

The chain uses TRBV6-5 and TRBJ1-1; D remains ambiguous. Between the trimmed V and J ends, which lost 7 bases and 5 bases, there was a span of 11 bases. CDR1 is MNHEY and CDR2 is SVGAGI in the germline V gene. The CDR3 is 12 amino acids. CDR3 loop: CASIPVGTEAFF. For the CDR3, the DNA is TGTGCCAGCATCCCCGTAGGGACTGAAGCTTTCTTT.

The chain is built from TRBV5-5 and TRBJ1-1, with D unresolved. There are 14 residues in the CDR3. In germline, CDR1 is SGHKS, CDR2 YYEKEE (reference sequence). Trimming stripped 0 bases from V and 0 bases from J, with 6 bases between. CDR3 DNA sequence: TGTGCCAGCAGCTTGGGGATCTTGAACACTGAAGCTTTCTTT. This encodes CASSLGILNTEAFF.

This clone was observed a handful of times. This chain connects TRBV5-1 to TRBJ2-1; a possible D gene is TRBD1 (5 bases). V was clipped by 0 bases and J by 2 bases, with 9 bases between them. Germline values: CDR1 SGHRS, CDR2 YFSETQ. The CDR3 length is 15 residues. In DNA, the CDR3 is TGCGCCAGCAGCTTGGGTCAGGGAACCTACAATGAGCAGTTCTTC. It encodes CASSLGQGTYNEQFF.

The chain employs TRBV6-5 and TRBJ2-7, with TRBD2 as a possible D gene (5 bases). This CDR3 region has 13 residues. Germline V gene lookup returns CDR1 MNHEY and CDR2 SVGAGI. Trimming removed 4 bases from V and 4 bases from J, with 11 bases in between. The DNA of the CDR3 is TGTGCCAGCAGTTCCGGGGAGATATACGAGCAGTACTTC. Translating gives CASSSGEIYEQYF.

V and J are TRBV6-4 and TRBJ2-7; 14 nucleotides match TRBD2. The CDR3 extends over 17 amino acids. After removal of 6 bases from V and 0 bases from J, the junction contained 7 bases not matched to a gene. Germline V gene data show CDR1 as MRHNA and CDR2 as SNTAGT. CDR3 sequence (DNA): TGTGCCAGCAGCCCGGGACTAGCGGGGGAACCCTCCTACGAGCAGTACTTC. As protein: CASSPGLAGEPSYEQYF.

The rearrangement links TRBV6-5 to TRBJ2-1, with TRBD2 identical over 7 bases. V trimming: 8 bases; J trimming: 0 bases; junction bases outside the gene matches: 4. This CDR3 is 14 amino acids long. CDR1 and CDR2 (germline): MNHEY, SVGAGI. CDR3 coding DNA: TGTGCCAGCCGGGAGGATAGCTCCTACAATGAGCAGTTCTTC. Translating gives CASREDSSYNEQFF.